These T cell receptor beta chains were read from a single sample in a study of beta chain features in type 1 diabetes. Libraries were prepared by immunoSEQ multiplex PCR; TCRdb keeps only in-frame clonotypes and omits some of them. The data hold more than 300,000 clones, with roughly 12% observed a single time. Sequencing was carried out using naive CD4+ T cells from blood. The receptors here all came from a man aged 18 to 30 in good health. CDR3s include the opening cysteine and the closing phenylalanine or tryptophan. D genes are given only for firm matches. A row's size may be missing; if present it is once, few, many or a size class.

j_call,clone_size,d_call,v_call,cdr3_aa,cdr3_nt
TRBJ1-2,-,TRBD1,TRBV28,CASSLQGGNGYTF,TGTGCCAGCAGTTTACAGGGGGGAAATGGCTACACCTTC
TRBJ1-2,few,TRBD1,TRBV5-1,CASSSDRSNYGYTF,TGCGCCAGCAGCTCGGACAGGTCCAACTATGGCTACACCTTC
TRBJ2-7,few,-,TRBV15,CATSRGGLLSYEQYF,TGTGCCACCAGCAGGGGGGGACTCCTCTCCTACGAGCAGTACTTC
TRBJ2-7,-,TRBD2,TRBV4-1,CASSQGFHTSGSYEQYF,TGCGCCAGCAGCCAAGGTTTCCACACTAGCGGGAGTTACGAGCAGTACTTC
TRBJ1-1,few,-,TRBV7-2,CASSFEGLWTPNTEAFF,TGTGCCAGCAGCTTTGAGGGCCTTTGGACGCCGAACACTGAAGCTTTCTTT
TRBJ2-2,-,TRBD1,TRBV4-2,CASSQIDRVTAGELFF,TGTGCCAGCAGCCAAATAGACAGGGTGACGGCCGGGGAGCTGTTTTTT
TRBJ2-1,-,TRBD2,TRBV28,CASSLGSSGRPIGFF,TGTGCCAGCAGTTTGGGGTCTAGCGGGAGGCCCATCGGGTTCTTC
TRBJ2-5,few,-,TRBV7-9,CASSATGQETQYF,TGTGCCAGCAGCGCCACAGGGCAAGAGACCCAGTACTTC
TRBJ2-1,few,-,TRBV9,CASSVETGLVDEQFF,TGTGCCAGCAGCGTAGAGACGGGGTTGGTCGATGAGCAGTTCTTC
TRBJ2-3,-,-,TRBV30,CAWSEPNTDTQYF,TGTGCCTGGAGTGAGCCCAACACAGATACGCAGTATTTT
TRBJ2-1,few,TRBD2,TRBV2,CASSLRTSGRGGINEQFF,TGTGCCAGCAGTCTGCGGACTAGCGGGAGGGGGGGGATAAATGAGCAGTTCTTC
TRBJ2-5,few,-,TRBV7-9,CATGEETQYF,TGTGCCACCGGAGAGGAGACCCAGTACTTC
TRBJ1-1,few,-,TRBV7-2,CASSFYRVGTEAFF,TGTGCCAGCAGCTTTTACAGGGTTGGAACTGAAGCTTTCTTT
TRBJ2-5,many,TRBD2,TRBV23-1,CASSQSRQKLAGETQYF,TGCGCCAGCAGTCAATCGAGGCAGAAACTAGCGGGAGAGACCCAGTACTTC
TRBJ2-7,-,TRBD1,TRBV15,CATSMTGGHEQYF,TGTGCCACCAGCATGACAGGGGGCCACGAGCAGTACTTC
TRBJ2-3,-,-,TRBV19,CASSTVRSDTQYF,TGTGCCAGTAGTACCGTCCGGTCAGATACGCAGTATTTT
TRBJ2-5,few,-,TRBV7-2,CASREDRGETQYF,TGTGCCAGCAGAGAGGATAGGGGGGAGACCCAGTACTTC
TRBJ1-1,-,-,TRBV9,CASSPAGVLTEAFF,TGTGCCAGCAGCCCAGCGGGTGTTTTGACTGAAGCTTTCTTT
TRBJ1-3,-,-,TRBV9,CASSPRTVGNTIYF,TGTGCCAGCAGCCCAAGGACAGTCGGAAACACCATATATTTT
TRBJ1-5,few,-,TRBV6-5,CASGAGWQPQHF,TGTGCCAGCGGTGCAGGGTGGCAGCCCCAGCATTTT
TRBJ1-5,few,TRBD1,TRBV5-8,CASSADRDQPQHF,TGTGCCAGCAGCGCGGACAGGGATCAGCCCCAGCATTTT
TRBJ1-1,few,TRBD1,TRBV30,CACRDRGKAFF,TGTGCCTGCCGGGACAGGGGTAAAGCTTTCTTT
TRBJ2-5,-,-,TRBV19,CASSMAVQETQYF,TGTGCCAGTAGTATGGCCGTCCAAGAGACCCAGTACTTC
TRBJ1-1,few,-,TRBV19,CASSGTDSGNTEAFF,TGTGCCAGTAGTGGAACGGACAGCGGGAACACTGAAGCTTTCTTT
TRBJ1-1,-,-,TRBV5-8,CASSTGRGAFF,TGTGCCAGCAGCACAGGACGAGGAGCTTTCTTT
TRBJ1-6,-,-,TRBV7-2,CASTEQAVMSSPLHF,TGTGCCAGCACGGAACAGGCAGTAATGTCTTCACCCCTCCACTTT
TRBJ2-2,few,TRBD1,TRBV9,CASSVRTGGTGELFF,TGTGCCAGCAGCGTCCGGACAGGCGGGACCGGGGAGCTGTTTTTT
TRBJ2-1,few,TRBD2,TRBV11-1,CASSWAGRHNEQFF,TGTGCCAGCAGCTGGGCCGGGAGGCACAATGAGCAGTTCTTC
TRBJ1-2,-,-,TRBV19,CASKEAVGYTF,TGTGCCAGTAAGGAGGCTGTGGGCTACACCTTC
TRBJ1-1,-,TRBD1,TRBV7-2,CASSTRDRALIFNTEAFF,TGTGCCAGCAGCACCCGGGACAGGGCCCTAATTTTTAACACTGAAGCTTTCTTT
TRBJ2-1,-,TRBD2,TRBV7-2,CASSSSGTTNEQFF,TGTGCCAGCAGCTCTTCCGGGACTACGAATGAGCAGTTCTTC
TRBJ1-2,-,-,TRBV29-1,CSVSRGTGYGYTF,TGCAGCGTTAGCAGGGGTACGGGCTATGGCTACACCTTC
TRBJ2-3,-,-,TRBV5-4,CASSPEIEAQYF,TGTGCCAGCAGCCCGGAGATCGAGGCGCAGTATTTT
TRBJ2-1,-,TRBD2,TRBV7-2,CASSSTSGSQYNEQFF,TGTGCCAGCAGCTCGACTAGCGGGAGCCAGTACAATGAGCAGTTCTTC
TRBJ2-1,-,TRBD2,TRBV10-3,CAISESGMRNEQFF,TGTGCCATCAGTGAGAGCGGGATGCGCAATGAGCAGTTCTTC
TRBJ2-1,few,-,TRBV7-2,CASSLVGVNEQFF,TGTGCCAGCAGCCTCGTCGGTGTCAATGAGCAGTTCTTC
TRBJ1-4,-,-,TRBV4-2,CASSQDLRVLRKLFF,TGTGCCAGCAGCCAAGATTTACGGGTGTTGAGAAAACTGTTTTTT
TRBJ2-6,-,TRBD1,TRBV7-2,CASSLTGAGANVLTF,TGTGCCAGCAGCCTTACAGGGGCTGGGGCCAACGTCCTGACTTTC
TRBJ2-3,-,TRBD2,TRBV7-9,CASSWSGSADTQYF,TGTGCCAGCAGCTGGAGCGGGAGCGCAGATACGCAGTATTTT
TRBJ2-7,-,TRBD1,TRBV27,CASTERQGAYEQYF,TGTGCCAGCACCGAGAGACAGGGCGCCTACGAGCAGTACTTC
TRBJ2-7,-,-,TRBV7-4,CASPGLPGWYEQYF,TGTGCCAGCCCTGGACTGCCGGGGTGGTACGAGCAGTACTTC
TRBJ2-5,-,TRBD2,TRBV4-3,CASSQVTGAGEQETQYF,TGCGCCAGCAGCCAAGTAACGGGAGCGGGGGAACAAGAGACCCAGTACTTC
TRBJ2-1,few,-,TRBV4-1,CASNGWGEREQFF,TGCGCCAGCAACGGTTGGGGAGAAAGGGAGCAGTTCTTC
TRBJ2-7,few,TRBD2,TRBV25-1,CASTGGLAGESYEQYF,TGTGCCAGCACGGGGGGACTAGCGGGAGAATCATACGAGCAGTACTTC
TRBJ1-2,few,TRBD1,TRBV10-3,CAITRDRSFNYGYTF,TGTGCCATCACCCGGGACAGATCCTTTAACTATGGCTACACCTTC
TRBJ2-5,few,TRBD2,TRBV7-3,CASSLERGGTQYF,TGTGCCAGCAGCTTAGAACGGGGGGGGACCCAGTACTTC
TRBJ2-7,-,TRBD1,TRBV29-1,CSCRTGTGGDEQYF,TGCAGTTGTAGAACCGGGACAGGGGGCGACGAGCAGTACTTC
TRBJ1-2,-,-,TRBV18,CASSPRQGRDYGYTF,TGTGCCAGCTCACCGCGGCAGGGGAGGGACTATGGCTACACCTTC
TRBJ1-1,-,-,TRBV7-2,CASSLDPLGGGTEAFF,TGTGCCAGCAGCTTAGATCCCCTGGGGGGAGGCACTGAAGCTTTCTTT
TRBJ2-3,-,TRBD2,TRBV7-2,CASTPGLAGGSTDTQYF,TGTGCCAGCACCCCCGGACTAGCGGGGGGGAGCACAGATACGCAGTATTTT
TRBJ2-7,few,-,TRBV7-9,CASSLTDYEQYF,TGTGCCAGCAGCTTAACAGATTACGAGCAGTACTTC
TRBJ2-5,-,TRBD2,TRBV6-5,CASSSRTSGQETQYF,TGTGCCAGCAGTTCCCGGACTAGCGGGCAAGAGACCCAGTACTTC
TRBJ1-2,-,TRBD1,TRBV9,CASSPTGTGIFYGYTF,TGTGCCAGCAGCCCAACCGGGACAGGGATTTTCTATGGCTACACCTTC
TRBJ1-2,-,-,TRBV27,CASSLSGGTYTF,TGTGCCAGCAGTTTATCGGGGGGAACCTACACCTTC
TRBJ2-1,-,-,TRBV30,CATREPSYNEQFF,TGTGCCACACGGGAGCCGTCCTACAATGAGCAGTTCTTC
TRBJ2-3,few,TRBD1,TRBV7-2,CASSAGGPFSTDTQYF,TGTGCCAGCAGCGCAGGGGGACCGTTTAGCACAGATACGCAGTATTTT
TRBJ2-3,-,TRBD2,TRBV7-2,CASSLERGGSTDTQYF,TGTGCCAGCAGCTTAGAGCGGGGGGGAAGCACAGATACGCAGTATTTT
TRBJ2-7,-,TRBD2,TRBV5-1,CASSSTTSGSYEQYF,TGCGCCAGCAGTTCCACCACTAGCGGGTCCTACGAGCAGTACTTC
TRBJ2-7,-,-,TRBV9,CASSVGTGRGSYEQYF,TGTGCCAGCAGCGTAGGGACCGGGAGAGGCTCCTACGAGCAGTACTTC